The rows below give T cell receptor beta chains drawn from one sample of a study of Ad26.COV2.S vaccination and SARS-CoV-2 variants. The method was immunoSEQ multiplex PCR; TCRdb's version includes in-frame clones alone and lacks a portion of them. The top ten clones hold 10% to 15% of a sample with about 430,000 clones, 75% to 95% of them seen once. The sample here was peripheral blood, taken in a trial of Ad26.COV2.S vaccine versus placebo. These receptors were taken from a person between 18 and 60 years old who received the Ad26.COV2.S COVID-19 vaccine or a placebo. The CDR3 runs from the conserved cysteine through the conserved F or W. The D gene is left open where the match is weak. Some rows have no size entry. The others give once, few or many, or a class for an expanded clone.

15	.	TRBV10-3	.	TRBJ2-6	CAIARGESGANVLTF	TGTGCCATCGCCCGCGGGGAATCTGGGGCCAACGTCCTGACTTTC
13	TRBD1	TRBV5-1	.	TRBJ1-1	CASREQGETEAFF	TGCGCCAGCAGAGAGCAGGGGGAAACTGAAGCTTTCTTT
13	.	TRBV7-6	.	TRBJ2-7	CASSLGDLYEQYF	TGTGCCAGCAGCTTAGGGGACTTATACGAGCAGTACTTC
16	TRBD2	TRBV27	few	TRBJ2-1	CASSLTSGSVHNEQFF	TGTGCCAGCAGTTTAACTAGCGGGAGTGTCCACAATGAGCAGTTCTTC
13	.	TRBV5-8	.	TRBJ1-5	CASSEDPNQPQHF	TGTGCCAGCAGCGAGGACCCAAATCAGCCCCAGCATTTT
15	TRBD1	TRBV4-1	.	TRBJ2-3	CASSHWTGDTDTQYF	TGCGCCAGCAGCCACTGGACAGGGGACACAGATACGCAGTATTTT
16	TRBD2	TRBV24-1	.	TRBJ2-1	CATSAQTSGSGNEQFF	TGTGCCACCAGTGCCCAGACTAGCGGGAGTGGTAATGAGCAGTTCTTC
15	TRBD1	TRBV7-9	.	TRBJ1-2	CASSDRQGDFYGYTF	TGTGCCAGCAGCGATAGACAGGGGGACTTCTATGGCTACACCTTC
16	.	TRBV25-1	.	TRBJ2-4	CASSGVDSLAKNIQYF	TGTGCCAGCAGTGGTGTGGACTCCCTAGCCAAAAACATTCAGTACTTC
15	.	TRBV5-4	once	TRBJ2-3	CASSLWGSPTDTQYF	TGTGCCAGCAGCTTGTGGGGGAGCCCAACAGATACGCAGTATTTT
12	.	TRBV12-3/TRBV12-4	once	TRBJ2-3	CASSLGGDTQYF	TGTGCCAGCAGTTTAGGGGGGGATACGCAGTATTTT
16	TRBD1	TRBV28	.	TRBJ2-7	CASSRLWDRHSYEQYF	TGTGCCAGCAGTCGCCTATGGGACAGGCACTCCTACGAGCAGTACTTC
14	.	TRBV5-6	.	TRBJ1-6	CASSSGVANSPLHF	TGTGCCAGCAGCAGCGGGGTTGCAAATTCACCCCTCCACTTT
15	TRBD2	TRBV6-5	.	TRBJ2-5	CASSRGLAGFETQYF	TGTGCCAGCAGCCGCGGACTAGCGGGATTTGAGACCCAGTACTTC
14	.	TRBV11-1	.	TRBJ2-7	CASSFGERSYEQYF	TGTGCCAGCAGCTTTGGGGAGAGGTCCTACGAGCAGTACTTC
17	TRBD2	TRBV11-2	once	TRBJ2-1	CASSLGTSYSSYNEQFF	TGTGCCAGCAGCCTTGGGACTAGCTATAGCTCCTACAATGAGCAGTTCTTC
14	.	TRBV9	.	TRBJ2-7	CASSNRDGPYEQYF	TGTGCCAGCAGCAACCGGGACGGACCCTACGAGCAGTACTTC
15	.	TRBV28	.	TRBJ1-1	CASRNMGRENTEAFF	TGTGCCAGCAGAAACATGGGACGGGAGAACACTGAAGCTTTCTTT
16	.	TRBV5-4	.	TRBJ1-2	CASSSLLSTRGYGYTF	TGTGCCAGCAGTTCGCTTTTATCCACTCGAGGCTATGGCTACACCTTC
14	.	TRBV7-9	.	TRBJ2-7	CASSLGDNSYEQYF	TGTGCCAGCAGCTTAGGGGACAACTCCTACGAGCAGTACTTC
14	.	TRBV6-1	.	TRBJ2-7	CASSEPGRDYEQYF	TGTGCCAGCAGTGAACCGGGACGCGACTACGAGCAGTACTTC
16	TRBD1	TRBV28	few	TRBJ2-2	CASSLMGQGLTGELFF	TGTGCCAGCAGTTTAATGGGACAGGGTCTCACCGGGGAGCTGTTTTTT
15	TRBD2	TRBV5-1	.	TRBJ2-3	CASSVRGMMTDTQYF	TGCGCCAGCAGCGTGCGGGGGATGATGACAGATACGCAGTATTTT
15	.	TRBV5-1	.	TRBJ2-3	CASSLARAGQDTQYF	TGCGCCAGCAGCTTGGCCCGCGCGGGCCAGGATACGCAGTATTTT
11	.	TRBV29-1	.	TRBJ2-7	CSVGGQHEQYF	TGCAGCGTGGGGGGACAGCACGAGCAGTACTTC
12	.	TRBV12-3/TRBV12-4	.	TRBJ2-7	CASRISGREQYF	TGTGCCAGCAGGATAAGCGGGCGCGAGCAGTACTTC
15	TRBD1	TRBV11-1	once	TRBJ2-7	CASSPSRGPSYEQYF	TGTGCCAGCAGCCCCAGCAGGGGGCCCTCCTACGAGCAGTACTTC
15	TRBD2	TRBV27	once	TRBJ2-1	CASSTGTSFYNEQFF	TGTGCCAGCAGTACCGGGACTAGCTTCTACAATGAGCAGTTCTTC
16	.	TRBV5-8	.	TRBJ1-3	CASSFLGRRTGNTIYF	TGTGCCAGCAGCTTCCTCGGCCGTAGGACTGGAAACACCATATATTTT
13	.	TRBV11-2	.	TRBJ1-1	CASSLDRLTEAFF	TGTGCCAGCAGCTTAGACAGACTTACTGAAGCTTTCTTT
14	.	TRBV27	.	TRBJ1-1	CASSFSAAWGEAFF	TGTGCCAGCAGTTTTTCTGCCGCCTGGGGTGAAGCTTTCTTT
14	.	TRBV3-1/TRBV3-2	.	TRBJ2-5	CASSPLSRFETQYF	TGTGCCAGCAGCCCTTTGTCCAGGTTTGAGACCCAGTACTTC
15	TRBD1	TRBV7-6	.	TRBJ2-1	CASSLYRQGPNEQFF	TGTGCCAGCAGCTTATATAGACAGGGTCCCAATGAGCAGTTCTTC
14	TRBD2	TRBV7-9	.	TRBJ2-1	CASSKLAGNNEQFF	TGTGCCAGCAGCAAGCTAGCGGGCAACAATGAGCAGTTCTTC
14	.	TRBV14	.	TRBJ2-7	CASSQDPPDYEQYF	TGTGCCAGCAGCCAAGATCCTCCGGATTACGAGCAGTACTTC
14	.	TRBV27	.	TRBJ2-6	CASNTVGGANVLTF	TGTGCCAGCAATACAGTGGGTGGGGCCAACGTCCTGACTTTC
14	.	TRBV7-3	.	TRBJ2-5	CASSPQGGRETQYF	TGTGCCAGCAGCCCGCAGGGCGGCCGGGAGACCCAGTACTTC
15	.	TRBV7-9	once	TRBJ2-7	CASSLDFSGLYEQYF	TGTGCCAGCAGCTTAGATTTTAGCGGACTCTACGAGCAGTACTTC
14	TRBD1	TRBV11-3	.	TRBJ2-7	CASSPGTGYHEQYF	TGTGCCAGCAGCCCCGGGACAGGGTACCACGAGCAGTACTTC
16	.	TRBV7-9	.	TRBJ2-2	CASSRLTSSNTGELFF	TGTGCCAGCAGCCGTTTGACTTCCTCGAACACCGGGGAGCTGTTTTTT
11	.	TRBV20-1	.	TRBJ2-7	CSVTESYEQYF	TGCAGTGTTACAGAGAGCTACGAGCAGTACTTC
15	TRBD1	TRBV18	.	TRBJ1-5	CASSQGASRNQPQHF	TGTGCCAGCTCACAGGGGGCGAGCCGCAATCAGCCCCAGCATTTT
13	.	TRBV7-9	.	TRBJ2-7	CASSQSSSYEQYF	TGTGCCAGCAGCCAATCTAGCTCCTACGAGCAGTACTTC